The text below deals with one TCR beta chain. Adults between roughly 18 and 100 years of age took part from 24 US areas. Exposed participants encountered a COVID-19 case during the 2 weeks preceding study entry. Sequenced by immunoSEQ multiplex PCR; TCRdb stores in-frame clones only, minus some. This sample has 200,000 to 250,000 clones, with nearly 90% found just once. Germline loops: CDR1 SGDLS, CDR2 YYNGEE. Trimming at V came to 0 bases and at J to 5 bases, leaving 8 bases not matched to a gene. CDR3 length equals 16 residues. These data belong to a study of blood T cell repertoires in COVID-19. Background on the study: Acute and convalescent COVID-19 specimens originated in the United States, Italy and Spain.

The TCR sequence derives from a young man who had been exposed to COVID-19. Input material: PBMCs or T cells enriched from blood (not recorded which). This rearrangement joins TRBV9 to TRBJ2-1; TRBD1 aligns across 7 bases. The CDR3 DNA follows: TGTGCCAGCAGCGTAGCCAAGGACAGGCAAAACAATGAGCAGTTCTTC. Residues: CASSVAKDRQNNEQFF.